This T cell receptor (beta chain) was identified during a study of T cell responses to AZD1222 COVID-19 vaccine. Overall study findings and caveats: All repertoire sampling was performed exclusively after the peak T cell response.

Clones were read by immunoSEQ multiplex PCR, and TCRdb kept only the in-frame ones, dropping some. The table has about 130,000 clones, 80% to 90% seen once. The CDR3 is made up of 15 amino acids. V shed 4 bases, J shed 5 bases, and the junction held 7 bases outside the gene matches. CDR1 MNHEY and CDR2 SMNVEV come from the germline V gene (reference sequence). In its sample, this clone was seen a few times. The target antigen is unknown. The clonotype comes from an adult in good health. Sequencing was performed on peripheral blood, taken on day 0 of AZD1222 vaccination. The rearrangement links TRBV27 to TRBJ2-5, with 10 positions matching TRBD2. The CDR3 is CASSSGLARGETQYF. CDR3 in DNA: TGTGCCAGCAGTTCGGGACTAGCGAGAGGCGAGACCCAGTACTTC.